Below are 30 T cell receptor beta chains sequenced from a single sample in a study of cytomegalovirus exposure and HLA in healthy donors. Vbeta (60) and Jbeta (13) primers were used in the PCR. TCRdb keeps only in-frame clones here, not all; method: immunoSEQ multiplex PCR. The top ten hold 1% of the sample, which has 170,000 or so clones, around four fifths seen once. The material sequenced was PBMCs. These receptor sequences come from a woman aged 45-65 years in good health and CMV-seropositive.

Only one count was recorded for this clone. Distinct nucleotide sequences in the sample also encode this CDR3. V gene TRBV9 combines with J gene TRBJ2-5; 12 bases line up with TRBD2. From germline, CDR1 is SGDLS and CDR2 YYNGEE. The CDR3 spans 15 residues. The V segment lost 0 bases and the J segment 4 bases; nucleotides outside the gene matches: 1. Written as DNA, the CDR3 is TGTGCCAGCAGCGTAGGACTAGCGGGAGTAGAGACCCAGTACTTC. Encoded protein: CASSVGLAGVETQYF. The full variable domain, in which reference TRBV9 and TRBJ2-5 provide the parts outside the CDR3, is DSGVTQTPKHLITATGQRVTLRCSPRSGDLSVYWYQQSLDQGLQFLIQYYNGEERAKGNILERFSAQQFPDLHSELNLSSLELGDSALYFCASSVGLAGVETQYFGPGTRLLVL.

The V gene is TRBV5-1, the J gene TRBJ2-1, with 10 nucleotides matching TRBD1. The CDR3 extends over 14 amino acids. The trim removed 2 bases at V and 8 bases at J, leaving 4 bases unmatched. CDR1 is SGHRS, CDR2 YFSETQ, per germline. In DNA, the CDR3 is TGCGCCAGCAGCTTCTACGGGACAGGGGATGAGCAGTTCTTC. As protein: CASSFYGTGDEQFF. Looking up the rest from reference TRBV5-1 and TRBJ2-1 gives the full variable domain: KAGVTQTPRYLIKTRGQQVTLSCSPISGHRSVSWYQQTPGQGLQFLFEYFSETQRNKGNFPGRFSGRQFSNSRSEMNVSTLELGDSALYLCASSFYGTGDEQFFGPGTRLTVL.

This clone was found once. The rearrangement links TRBV5-4 to TRBJ2-1; TRBD2 is a possible D gene (7 bases). V was pared by 0 bases and J by 7 bases, with 14 bases between. This CDR3 is built from 15 residues. Germline CDR1 and CDR2: SGHNT and YYREEE (reference sequence). The CDR3 bases are TGTGCCAGCAGCTTGGCCGCGGGGGCCCCTAATGAGCAGTTCTTC. Translating gives CASSLAAGAPNEQFF. Full variable domain (remainder filled in from reference TRBV5-4 and TRBJ2-1): ETGVTQSPTHLIKTRGQQVTLRCSSQSGHNTVSWYQQALGQGPQFIFQYYREEENGRGNFPPRFSGLQFPNYSSELNVNALELDDSALYLCASSLAAGAPNEQFFGPGTRLTVL.

The rearrangement joins TRBV10-3 to TRBJ1-1, with TRBD1 identical over 7 bases. CDR1 and CDR2 (germline): ENHRY, SYGVKD. V shed 4 bases and J 1 base; nucleotides not matched to a gene: 6. The CDR3 has 15 amino acids. The CDR3 bases are TGTGCCATCAGTGTGGGGGGACAGAAGAACACTGAAGCTTTCTTT. As protein: CAISVGGQKNTEAFF.

This clone was detected once. The chain employs TRBV28 and TRBJ1-6; D remains ambiguous. The V gene lost 2 bases and the J gene lost 7 bases, with 9 bases spanning the gap. Germline CDR1 MDHEN, CDR2 SYDVKM. The CDR3 spans 14 residues. The CDR3 DNA reads as TGTGCCAGCAGTTTACTGGGGAGCAATTCACCCCTCCACTTT. This codes for CASSLLGSNSPLHF. The full variable domain, rest sourced from reference TRBV28 and TRBJ1-6, is DVKVTQSSRYLVKRTGEKVFLECVQDMDHENMFWYRQDPGLGLRLIYFSYDVKMKEKGDIPEGYSVSREKKERFSLILESASTNQTSMYLCASSLLGSNSPLHFGNGTRLTVT.

The chain has TRBV10-2 and TRBJ1-5, with D unresolved. The CDR3 contains 14 residues. Germline V gene data show CDR1 as WSHSY and CDR2 as SAAADI. With 3 bases removed from V and 5 bases from J, the gap between germline ends came to 11 bases. CDR3 in DNA: TGCGCCAGCAGTGACAGGACCGGGGATCAGCCCCAGCATTTT. Residues: CASSDRTGDQPQHF.

V and J are TRBV4-3 and TRBJ1-1; D is undetermined. CDR3 size: 14 residues. Germline CDR1 is LGHNA and CDR2 is YSLEER. Between the trimmed V and J ends, which lost 0 bases and 1 base, there was a span of 6 bases. CDR3 amino acids: CASSQEPGNTEAFF. In DNA, the CDR3 is TGCGCCAGCAGCCAAGAGCCGGGGAACACTGAAGCTTTCTTT.

This clone occurred once. The rearrangement uses TRBV19 and TRBJ1-2; D is undetermined. Germline V gene sequence: CDR1 LNHDA, CDR2 SQIVND (reference sequence). The CDR3 extends over 8 amino acids. The germline V and J ends were trimmed by 9 bases and 8 bases, with 4 bases remaining between them. CDR3 DNA sequence: TGTGCCAGCCTGGGCTACACCTTC. Amino acid sequence: CASLGYTF.

The CDR3 DNA reads TGTGCCAGCTCACCACGGGACAGCCCCTTAAGCTCCTACAATGAGCAGTTCTTC. It specifies CASSPRDSPLSSYNEQFF. The V call is TRBV18, the J call TRBJ2-1, with 7 bases aligning to TRBD1. The V and J ends lost 1 base and 0 bases, in that order; junction bases with no gene match: 9. The CDR3 sequence is 18 residues long. CDR1 is KGHSH and CDR2 is LQKENI in the germline V gene.

This chain uses TRBV7-9 with TRBJ2-1; 10 bases agree with TRBD1. J lost 4 bases, V lost 5 bases, and 14 bases had no gene match. Germline lookup yields CDR1 SEHNR and CDR2 FQNEAQ (reference sequence). The CDR3 is 18 residues long. The CDR3 reads CASSNPRDRGQTYNEQFF. CDR3 DNA: TGTGCCAGCAGCAACCCCCGGGACAGGGGCCAAACTTACAATGAGCAGTTCTTC.

This chain joins TRBV18 and TRBJ2-7; D is undetermined. The CDR3 covers 15 residues. Germline loops: CDR1 KGHSH, CDR2 LQKENI. V was pared by 3 bases and J by 0 bases, with 12 bases between. CDR3: CASSPKAGSSYEQYF. CDR3 in DNA: TGTGCCAGCTCACCGAAGGCAGGAAGCTCCTACGAGCAGTACTTC. The entire variable domain, with the rest obtained from reference TRBV18 and TRBJ2-7, is as follows: NAGVMQNPRHLVRRRGQEARLRCSPMKGHSHVYWYRQLPEEGLKFMVYLQKENIIDESGMPKERFSAEFPKEGPSILRIQQVVRGDSAAYFCASSPKAGSSYEQYFGPGTRLTVT.

V gene TRBV7-8 combines with J gene TRBJ2-7; D uncertain. Germline V gene lookup returns CDR1 SGHVS and CDR2 FQNEAQ. CDR3 length equals 17 residues. Between the trimmed V and J ends, which lost 5 bases and 0 bases, there was a span of 20 bases. The CDR3 DNA reads as TGTGCCAGCAGCCCCAACCCGATCCTACTTAGCTCCTACGAGCAGTACTTC. This encodes CASSPNPILLSSYEQYF.

V gene TRBV27 combines with J gene TRBJ2-7; D gene ambiguous. V was trimmed by 6 bases and J by 0 bases, leaving 9 bases between them. The V gene's germline CDR1 is MNHEY and CDR2 SMNVEV (reference sequence). This CDR3 spans 13 amino acids. The CDR3 protein is CASRSRNSYEQYF. The CDR3 DNA reads TGTGCCAGCAGGTCCAGGAACTCCTACGAGCAGTACTTC.

The chain recombines TRBV6-5 with TRBJ1-2, with D perhaps matching TRBD1 (6 bases). V was pared by 6 bases and J by 6 bases, with 14 bases between. Germline CDR1 is MNHEY and CDR2 is SVGAGI. The CDR3 runs 13 residues. Here the CDR3 DNA reads TGTGCCAGCAGGCCGCAGGGGATTGATGGCTACACCTTC. Amino acids: CASRPQGIDGYTF.

The chain employs TRBV4-2 and TRBJ2-1; TRBD1 is a possible D gene (6 bases). CDR1 is LGHNA, CDR2 YNFKEQ, per germline. V was cut by 5 bases and J by 6 bases, with 17 bases left in between. CDR3 length: 15 residues. The CDR3 loop is CASSTRQDPFNEQFF. The CDR3 nucleotides read TGTGCCAGCAGCACTAGACAGGACCCATTCAATGAGCAGTTCTTC.

This chain uses TRBV5-1 with TRBJ1-5; TRBD1 matches 8 bases. V lost 5 bases and J lost 6; bases outside the gene matches: 7. The germline gives CDR1 SGHRS, CDR2 YFSETQ. The CDR3 totals 14 residues. The chain's CDR3 is CASRPGTGSQPQHF. Written as DNA, the CDR3 is TGCGCCAGCAGACCCGGGACAGGCAGTCAGCCCCAGCATTTT.

The J gene is TRBJ2-7, the V gene TRBV9; TRBD1 agrees at 7 bases. This CDR3 contains 15 residues. Per germline, CDR1 SGDLS and CDR2 YYNGEE. V was pared by 2 bases and J by 6 bases, with 11 bases of the junction left unmatched. The CDR3 protein is CASSVHGQGVLEQYF. DNA of the CDR3: TGTGCCAGCAGCGTTCACGGTCAGGGGGTCCTCGAGCAGTACTTC.

This sequence joins TRBV5-1 and TRBJ1-1; the D gene is possibly TRBD1 (6 bases). This CDR3 has 15 amino acids. V dropped 4 bases and J dropped 0 bases, with 13 bases sitting between them. In germline, CDR1 is SGHRS, CDR2 YFSETQ. This CDR3 reads CASSTGQTMNTEAFF. CDR3 nucleotide sequence: TGCGCCAGCAGCACCGGACAGACCATGAACACTGAAGCTTTCTTT.

This clone came up once. The chain couples TRBV7-9 to TRBJ1-1, with unresolved D. Germline-derived CDR1 and CDR2 are SEHNR and FQNEAQ (reference sequence). The length of the CDR3 is 13 residues. Trimming removed 5 bases at V and 4 bases at J, with 11 bases between. CDR3 region: CASSEGLATEAFF. As DNA, the CDR3 is TGTGCCAGCAGCGAGGGTTTAGCCACTGAAGCTTTCTTT.

The CDR3 spells CASSPLAGNTGELFF. CDR3 nucleotides: TGTGCCAGCAGCCCCCTAGCGGGAAACACCGGGGAGCTGTTTTTT. V gene TRBV11-2 combines with J gene TRBJ2-2; 9 positions agree with TRBD2. CDR1 and CDR2 from the germline V gene are SGHAT and FQNNGV. The length of the CDR3 is 15 residues. The V segment lost 5 bases and the J segment 2 bases; nucleotides outside the gene matches: 3.

This clone was picked up a small number of times. This chain connects TRBV5-4 to TRBJ1-3, with D unclear. The length of the CDR3 is 14 residues. Trimming left V 4 bases short and J 2 bases short, with 10 bases between. Per the germline V gene, CDR1 is SGHNT and CDR2 is YYREEE (reference sequence). CDR3 DNA sequence: TGTGCCAGCAGCCCGGGGAGAGCTGGAAACACCATATATTTT. Its translation is CASSPGRAGNTIYF.

V usage is TRBV7-9 and J usage is TRBJ2-6; unclear D gene. Trimming removed 5 bases at V and 1 base at J, with 9 bases between. Germline V CDR1 and CDR2: SEHNR, FQNEAQ (reference sequence). The CDR3 is made up of 15 amino acids. CDR3 loop: CASSLRWSGANVLTF. CDR3 coding DNA: TGTGCCAGCAGCCTGAGGTGGTCTGGGGCCAACGTCCTGACTTTC.

The V and J genes are TRBV5-1 and TRBJ1-1; D unclear. Germline lookup yields CDR1 SGHRS and CDR2 YFSETQ. Trimming shortened V by 0 bases and J by 1 base, and 7 bases separated the two germline ends. The CDR3 sequence is 14 residues long. The CDR3: CASSLERPNTEAFF. The CDR3 DNA follows: TGCGCCAGCAGCTTGGAGCGACCGAACACTGAAGCTTTCTTT.

This clone was found a few times. The chain has TRBV28 and TRBJ2-4; no firm D call. The V end was cut by 5 bases, the J end by 3 bases, with 14 bases between. This CDR3 region has 15 residues. The germline CDR1 and CDR2 sequences are MDHEN and SYDVKM. The CDR3 DNA follows: TGTGCCAGCAGTCAGCCAGGTTCAGGCAAAAACATTCAGTACTTC. This translates into CASSQPGSGKNIQYF.

V is TRBV2 and J is TRBJ1-2; D is ambiguous. Per germline, CDR1 SNHLY and CDR2 FYNNEI. V lost 10 bases and J lost 6, with 12 bases in between. The CDR3 loop spans 11 amino acids. DNA of the CDR3: TGTGCCACCCAGTACAGAGATGGCTACACCTTC. This gives the protein CATQYRDGYTF.

This clone was detected only a few times. V and J are TRBV7-3 and TRBJ2-1; D is perhaps TRBD1 (5 bases). V gave up 5 bases and J gave up 5 bases, with 10 bases separating them. This CDR3 is 13 amino acids long. Germline V CDR1 and CDR2: SGHTA, FQGTGA. CDR3 amino acids: CASSATGNNEQFF. The CDR3 coding sequence is TGTGCCAGCAGCGCTACAGGAAACAATGAGCAGTTCTTC.

The chain's CDR3 is CSVERTGGTDTQYF. The CDR3 DNA reads as TGCAGCGTTGAAAGGACAGGAGGCACAGATACGCAGTATTTT. The chain has TRBV29-1 and TRBJ2-3; 7 nucleotides match TRBD1. Germline CDR1 is SQVTM and CDR2 is ANQGSEA. The CDR3 has 14 amino acids. V dropped 2 bases and J dropped 1; count of bases not matched to a gene: 3.

This clone was counted only a few times. The chain recombines TRBV28 with TRBJ1-2, with D tentatively TRBD1 (6 bases). V lost 4 bases to trimming and J lost 5 bases, with 14 bases between them. The CDR3 is 14 residues long. CDR1 is MDHEN, CDR2 SYDVKM, per germline. This CDR3 reads CASSSQSGQYGYTF. The CDR3 DNA is TGTGCCAGCAGTTCCCAATCGGGACAATATGGCTACACCTTC.

This clone was recorded once. CDR3 bases: TGTGCCAGCAGCGTCGGACAGGCCAGGGCTGAAGCTTTCTTT. It is translated as CASSVGQARAEAFF. This chain links TRBV9 with TRBJ1-1; TRBD1 matches 7 bases. The germline V gene encodes CDR1 SGDLS and CDR2 YYNGEE. There are 14 residues in the CDR3. The J segment lost 6 bases and the V segment lost 2 bases, leaving 7 bases of the junction unmatched.

The chain has TRBV5-1 and TRBJ1-2; 7 nucleotides align to TRBD1. Per germline, CDR1 SGHRS and CDR2 YFSETQ. This CDR3 has 14 amino acids. Losses at the gene ends were 1 base for V and 3 bases for J; bases not matched to a gene: 3. The CDR3 coding sequence is TGCGCCAGCAGCTTGAGGGGGCCTTACTATGGCTACACCTTC. It translates to CASSLRGPYYGYTF.